This is a list of T cell receptor beta chains from one sample in a study of molecular identifiers for immune sequencing clone quantification. TCRdb reanalysed the PCR reads using MiXCR and keeps one entry per CDR3 protein. Here the sample spans over 300,000 distinct CDR3 sequences, roughly 24% being singletons. Sequenced input: naive CD8+ T cells from blood, with Jurkat cell RNA spiked in. The receptors stem from a human donor in good health. Some libraries in this study had Jurkat cell RNA spiked in. Both conserved end residues are part of each CDR3. The D gene is left open where the match is weak. A row's size may be missing; if present it is once, few, many or a size class.

v_call: TRBV29-1; d_call: -; j_call: TRBJ2-6; clone_size: -; cdr3_aa: CGVRLSGANVLTF; cdr3_nt: TGCGGCGTCCGTTTATCTGGGGCCAACGTCCTGACTTTC
v_call: TRBV3-1; d_call: TRBD1; j_call: TRBJ1-1; clone_size: -; cdr3_aa: CASRREGAYAEAFF; cdr3_nt: TGTGCCAGCCGCCGTGAGGGGGCTTACGCTGAAGCTTTCTTT
v_call: TRBV7-9; d_call: -; j_call: TRBJ1-1; clone_size: few; cdr3_aa: CASSPMGHTEAFF; cdr3_nt: TGTGCCAGCAGCCCAATGGGGCACACTGAAGCTTTCTTT
v_call: TRBV27; d_call: -; j_call: TRBJ2-3; clone_size: many; cdr3_aa: CASSLTWTDTQYF; cdr3_nt: TGTGCCAGCAGTCTCACGTGGACAGATACGCAGTATTTT
v_call: TRBV3-1; d_call: -; j_call: TRBJ2-3; clone_size: -; cdr3_aa: CASSPESVGTDTQYF; cdr3_nt: TGTGCCAGCAGCCCAGAGAGCGTTGGCACAGATACGCAGTATTTT
v_call: TRBV7-9; d_call: TRBD1; j_call: TRBJ1-1; clone_size: few; cdr3_aa: CASTLGQGAGEAFF; cdr3_nt: TGTGCCAGCACCCTTGGACAGGGGGCGGGTGAAGCTTTCTTT
v_call: TRBV7-9; d_call: -; j_call: TRBJ2-3; clone_size: many; cdr3_aa: CASSLAGSSDTQYF; cdr3_nt: TGTGCCAGCAGCTTAGCGGGAAGCTCAGATACGCAGTATTTT
v_call: TRBV6-5; d_call: TRBD2; j_call: TRBJ2-5; clone_size: few; cdr3_aa: CASSHSASGGQETQYF; cdr3_nt: TGTGCCAGCAGCCACTCGGCTAGCGGGGGGCAAGAGACCCAGTACTTC
v_call: TRBV7-9; d_call: -; j_call: TRBJ2-5; clone_size: -; cdr3_aa: CASSSYLGVLVETQYF; cdr3_nt: TGTGCCAGCAGCTCCTACCTGGGAGTACTAGTTGAGACCCAGTACTTC
v_call: TRBV7-9; d_call: -; j_call: TRBJ2-1; clone_size: -; cdr3_aa: CASSLVAINEQFF; cdr3_nt: TGTGCCAGCAGCTTAGTAGCGATTAATGAGCAGTTCTTC
v_call: TRBV29-1; d_call: -; j_call: TRBJ2-2; clone_size: many; cdr3_aa: CSVEIVNTGELFF; cdr3_nt: TGCAGCGTTGAAATCGTTAACACCGGGGAGCTGTTTTTT
v_call: TRBV19; d_call: TRBD2; j_call: TRBJ2-7; clone_size: -; cdr3_aa: CASADSGGGAYEQYF; cdr3_nt: TGTGCCAGCGCGGATAGCGGGGGGGGAGCCTACGAGCAGTACTTC
v_call: TRBV4-1; d_call: -; j_call: TRBJ1-3; clone_size: many; cdr3_aa: CATSGPDSGNTIYF; cdr3_nt: TGCGCCACCTCAGGGCCCGACTCTGGAAACACCATATATTTT
v_call: TRBV20-1; d_call: TRBD1; j_call: TRBJ1-3; clone_size: -; cdr3_aa: CSAREAPTGGSGNTIYF; cdr3_nt: TGCAGTGCTAGAGAAGCGCCCACAGGGGGCTCTGGAAACACCATATATTTT
v_call: TRBV11-2; d_call: -; j_call: TRBJ2-5; clone_size: many; cdr3_aa: CASSLVGGGETQYF; cdr3_nt: TGTGCCAGCAGCTTAGTGGGGGGAGGAGAGACCCAGTACTTC
v_call: TRBV5-1; d_call: TRBD1; j_call: TRBJ2-7; clone_size: many; cdr3_aa: CASSLKTGSYEQYF; cdr3_nt: TGCGCCAGCAGCTTAAAGACAGGGTCCTACGAGCAGTACTTC
v_call: TRBV18; d_call: -; j_call: TRBJ2-3; clone_size: few; cdr3_aa: CASSPVGTDTQYF; cdr3_nt: TGTGCCAGCTCACCGGTGGGCACAGATACGCAGTATTTT
v_call: TRBV6-5; d_call: TRBD2; j_call: TRBJ2-7; clone_size: -; cdr3_aa: CTSRVRGGVPDEQYF; cdr3_nt: TGTACCAGCAGGGTTCGGGGGGGCGTGCCGGACGAGCAGTACTTC
v_call: TRBV9; d_call: -; j_call: TRBJ2-5; clone_size: many; cdr3_aa: CASSVEGFRETQYF; cdr3_nt: TGTGCCAGCAGCGTAGAAGGGTTTAGGGAGACCCAGTACTTC
v_call: TRBV7-6; d_call: -; j_call: TRBJ2-3; clone_size: many; cdr3_aa: CASSRTGLSTDTQYF; cdr3_nt: TGTGCCAGCAGCCGGACGGGACTTAGCACAGATACGCAGTATTTT
v_call: TRBV6-5; d_call: -; j_call: TRBJ1-1; clone_size: -; cdr3_aa: CASSYGGRTLIAFF; cdr3_nt: TGTGCCAGCAGTTACGGGGGGCGGACCTTGATAGCTTTCTTT
v_call: TRBV19; d_call: TRBD2; j_call: TRBJ2-1; clone_size: few; cdr3_aa: CASSGRAYNEQFF; cdr3_nt: TGTGCCAGTAGCGGGAGGGCCTACAATGAGCAGTTCTTC
v_call: TRBV2; d_call: -; j_call: TRBJ1-2; clone_size: few; cdr3_aa: CASKFFGSRIGYTF; cdr3_nt: TGTGCCAGCAAATTTTTTGGCAGCCGGATAGGCTACACCTTC
v_call: TRBV2; d_call: TRBD1; j_call: TRBJ1-5; clone_size: many; cdr3_aa: CASKRQGASQPQHF; cdr3_nt: TGTGCCAGCAAACGACAGGGGGCCTCTCAGCCCCAGCATTTT
v_call: TRBV5-4; d_call: -; j_call: TRBJ2-3; clone_size: many; cdr3_aa: CASSLGVGGTDTQYF; cdr3_nt: TGTGCCAGCAGCTTGGGGGTTGGAGGCACAGATACGCAGTATTTT
v_call: TRBV7-9; d_call: -; j_call: TRBJ2-5; clone_size: -; cdr3_aa: CASGLAQGQETQYF; cdr3_nt: TGTGCCAGCGGCTTAGCCCAGGGACAAGAGACCCAGTACTTC
v_call: TRBV7-9; d_call: -; j_call: TRBJ2-3; clone_size: -; cdr3_aa: CASSSGPATQYF; cdr3_nt: TGTGCCAGCAGCTCGGGACCGGCCACGCAGTATTTT
v_call: TRBV27; d_call: TRBD1; j_call: TRBJ1-2; clone_size: -; cdr3_aa: CASSTLQGFYGYTF; cdr3_nt: TGTGCCAGCAGTACGTTACAGGGGTTTTATGGCTACACCTTC
v_call: TRBV29-1; d_call: -; j_call: TRBJ2-7; clone_size: many; cdr3_aa: CSVEEGAGTYEQYF; cdr3_nt: TGCAGCGTTGAAGAAGGAGCAGGGACCTACGAGCAGTACTTC
v_call: TRBV29-1; d_call: -; j_call: TRBJ2-5; clone_size: -; cdr3_aa: CSVLGQTQYF; cdr3_nt: TGCAGCGTCCTGGGGCAGACCCAGTACTTC
v_call: TRBV11-2; d_call: -; j_call: TRBJ2-7; clone_size: -; cdr3_aa: CASSHAEAAVPYEQYF; cdr3_nt: TGTGCCAGCAGCCACGCCGAGGCAGCCGTCCCCTACGAGCAGTACTTC
v_call: TRBV7-2; d_call: -; j_call: TRBJ2-1; clone_size: many; cdr3_aa: CASSLGQEQFF; cdr3_nt: TGTGCCAGCAGCTTAGGACAAGAGCAGTTCTTC
v_call: TRBV2; d_call: -; j_call: TRBJ2-5; clone_size: -; cdr3_aa: CASKDVDSETQYF; cdr3_nt: TGTGCCAGCAAGGATGTGGATAGTGAGACCCAGTACTTC
v_call: TRBV24-1; d_call: TRBD1; j_call: TRBJ2-1; clone_size: few; cdr3_aa: CATSDQRPDRVGSFWDEQFF; cdr3_nt: TGTGCCACCAGTGACCAAAGACCGGACAGGGTAGGATCCTTTTGGGATGAGCAGTTCTTC
v_call: TRBV3-1; d_call: TRBD1; j_call: TRBJ1-2; clone_size: few; cdr3_aa: CASSQDIPDREINYGYTF; cdr3_nt: TGTGCCAGCAGCCAAGATATCCCGGACAGGGAAATTAACTATGGCTACACCTTC
v_call: TRBV7-9; d_call: -; j_call: TRBJ2-7; clone_size: many; cdr3_aa: CASSPPGYEQYF; cdr3_nt: TGTGCCAGCAGCCCCCCCGGGTACGAGCAGTACTTC
v_call: TRBV10-3; d_call: -; j_call: TRBJ2-5; clone_size: few; cdr3_aa: CAISGQTQETQYF; cdr3_nt: TGTGCCATCAGTGGTCAGACCCAAGAGACCCAGTACTTC